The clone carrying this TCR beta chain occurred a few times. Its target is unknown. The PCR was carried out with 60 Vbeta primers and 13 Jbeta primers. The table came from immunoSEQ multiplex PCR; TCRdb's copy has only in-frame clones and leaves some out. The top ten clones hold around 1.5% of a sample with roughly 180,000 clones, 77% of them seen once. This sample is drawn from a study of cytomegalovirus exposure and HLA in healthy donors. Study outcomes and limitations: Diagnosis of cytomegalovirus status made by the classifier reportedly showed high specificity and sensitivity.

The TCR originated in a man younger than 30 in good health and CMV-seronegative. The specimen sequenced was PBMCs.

The CDR3 reads CATRAGTTSSYEQYF. The CDR3 DNA sequence: TGTGCCACCAGAGCCGGGACAACGAGCTCCTACGAGCAGTACTTC. The chain joins TRBV15 to TRBJ2-7; the D gene is possibly TRBD1 (6 bases). Germline loops: CDR1 LNHNV, CDR2 YYDKDF (reference sequence). Deletions cut 6 bases from V and 0 bases from J, with 15 bases between. This CDR3 has 15 residues. Full variable domain (rest looked up from reference TRBV15 and TRBJ2-7): DAMVIQNPRYQVTQFGKPVTLSCSQTLNHNVMYWYQQKSSQAPKLLFHYYDKDFNNEADTPDNFQSRRPNTSFCFLDIRSPGLGDTAMYLCATRAGTTSSYEQYFGPGTRLTVT.